The clone carrying this TCR beta chain was observed a few times. Its antigen is as yet unknown. The data were obtained in a study of breast tumors, draining lymph nodes, adjacent tissues. Study-wide findings and caveats: Tumors had less TCR diversity than lymph nodes, more than nontumor tissue. Most tumor T cells seemingly derive from lymph node, then expand in tumor.

Via MiXCR, TCRdb re-called the multiplex PCR reads, giving one row per CDR3 protein. The repertoire includes around 110,000 distinct CDR3 sequences, around 30% of them detected once, and approximately 5.4% sits in the top ten. Axillary draining lymph nodes of breast cancer patients supplied the node samples. The receptor's source is a female donor with breast cancer. Some clones in this sample may be carry-over from other donors' samples. Sequenced: axillary lymph node tissue.

CDR3 DNA sequence: TGCAGTGCTACCTCTTTGACAGGGGGCTCTGGAAACACCTTC. Its protein is CSATSLTGGSGNTF. The chain carries TRBV20-1 and TRBJ1-2; TRBD1 matches at 10 bases. The length of the CDR3 is 14 residues. Germline trimming cut 4 bases from V and 12 bases from J; bases unmatched to any gene: 14. CDR1 and CDR2 (germline): DFQATT, SNEGSKA (reference sequence).